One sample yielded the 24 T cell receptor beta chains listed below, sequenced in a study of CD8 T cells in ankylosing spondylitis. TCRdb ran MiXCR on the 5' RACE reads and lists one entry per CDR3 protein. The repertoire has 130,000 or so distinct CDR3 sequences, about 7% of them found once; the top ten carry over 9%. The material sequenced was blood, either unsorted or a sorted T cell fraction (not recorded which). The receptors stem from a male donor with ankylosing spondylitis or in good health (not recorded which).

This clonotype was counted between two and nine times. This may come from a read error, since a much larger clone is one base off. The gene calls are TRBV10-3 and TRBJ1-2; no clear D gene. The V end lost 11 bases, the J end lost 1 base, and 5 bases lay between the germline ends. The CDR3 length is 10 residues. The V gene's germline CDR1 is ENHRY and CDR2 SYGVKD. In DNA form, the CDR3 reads TGTGCCCCCTTTAACTATGGCTACACCTTC. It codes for CAPFNYGYTF.

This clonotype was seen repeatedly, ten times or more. CDR3 sequence reads: CASSPTGEAYDEQYF. The CDR3 region has the DNA TGTGCCAGCAGCCCTACAGGGGAGGCCTACGACGAGCAGTACTTC. This chain joins TRBV28 and TRBJ2-7; a weak D match, TRBD1 (7 bases). The CDR3 is made up of 15 amino acids. V lost 6 bases, J lost 5 bases, and 20 bases lay in between. Germline CDR1 reads MDHEN; CDR2 reads SYDVKM.

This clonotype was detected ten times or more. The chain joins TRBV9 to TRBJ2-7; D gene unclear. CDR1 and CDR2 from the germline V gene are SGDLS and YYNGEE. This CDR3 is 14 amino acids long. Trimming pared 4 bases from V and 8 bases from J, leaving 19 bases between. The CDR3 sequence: CASSSIDFPNQQYF. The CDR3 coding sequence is TGTGCCAGCAGCTCAATAGACTTCCCCAATCAGCAGTACTTC.

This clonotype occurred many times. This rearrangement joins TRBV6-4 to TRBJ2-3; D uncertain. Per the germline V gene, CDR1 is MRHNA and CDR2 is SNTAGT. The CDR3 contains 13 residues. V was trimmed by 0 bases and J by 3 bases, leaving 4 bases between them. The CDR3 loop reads CASSDSTTDTQYF. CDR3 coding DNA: TGTGCCAGCAGTGACTCGACTACAGATACGCAGTATTTT.

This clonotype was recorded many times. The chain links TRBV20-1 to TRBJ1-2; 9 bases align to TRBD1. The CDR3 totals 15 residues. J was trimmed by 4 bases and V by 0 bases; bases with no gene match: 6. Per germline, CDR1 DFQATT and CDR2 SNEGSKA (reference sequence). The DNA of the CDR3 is TGCAGTGCTAGAGATGGGGACAGGGAGTCCTATGGCTACACCTTC. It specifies CSARDGDRESYGYTF.

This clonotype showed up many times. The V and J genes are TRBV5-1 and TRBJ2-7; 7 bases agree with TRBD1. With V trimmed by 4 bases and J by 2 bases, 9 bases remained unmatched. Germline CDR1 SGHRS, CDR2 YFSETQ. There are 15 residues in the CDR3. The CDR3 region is CASSPGTAVTYEQYF. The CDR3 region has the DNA TGCGCCAGCAGCCCCGGGACAGCGGTTACCTACGAGCAGTACTTC.

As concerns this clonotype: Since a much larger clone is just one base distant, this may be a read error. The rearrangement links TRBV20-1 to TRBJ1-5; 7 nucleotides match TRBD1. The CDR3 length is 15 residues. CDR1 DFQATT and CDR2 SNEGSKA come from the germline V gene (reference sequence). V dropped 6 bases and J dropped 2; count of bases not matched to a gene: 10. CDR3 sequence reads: CSAKKGRGGNQPQHF. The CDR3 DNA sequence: TGCAGTGCCAAGAAGGGCAGGGGGGGCAATCAGCCCCAGCATTTT.

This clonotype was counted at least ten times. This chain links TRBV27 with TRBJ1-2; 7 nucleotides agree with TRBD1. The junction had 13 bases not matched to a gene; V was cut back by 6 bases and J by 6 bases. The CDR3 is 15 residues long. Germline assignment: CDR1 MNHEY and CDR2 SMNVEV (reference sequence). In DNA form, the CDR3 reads TGTGCCAGCAGCCTTACTACAGGGGCGGATGATGGCTACACCTTC. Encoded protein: CASSLTTGADDGYTF.

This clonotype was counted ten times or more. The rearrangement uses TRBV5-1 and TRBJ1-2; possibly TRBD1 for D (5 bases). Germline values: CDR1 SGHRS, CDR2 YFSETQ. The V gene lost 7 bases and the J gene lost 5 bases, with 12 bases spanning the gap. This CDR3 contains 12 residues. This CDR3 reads CASAGASYGYTF. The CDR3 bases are TGCGCCAGCGCCGGGGCAAGTTATGGCTACACCTTC. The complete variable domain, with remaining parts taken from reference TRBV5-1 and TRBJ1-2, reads KAGVTQTPRYLIKTRGQQVTLSCSPISGHRSVSWYQQTPGQGLQFLFEYFSETQRNKGNFPGRFSGRQFSNSRSEMNVSTLELGDSALYLCASAGASYGYTFGSGTRLTVV.

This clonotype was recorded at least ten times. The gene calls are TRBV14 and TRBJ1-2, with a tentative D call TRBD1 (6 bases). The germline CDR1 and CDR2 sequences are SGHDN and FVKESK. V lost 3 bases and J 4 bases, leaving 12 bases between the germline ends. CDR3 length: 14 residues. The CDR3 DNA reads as TGTGCCAGCAGCCAGACCACAGGGCCCTATGGCTACACCTTC. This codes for CASSQTTGPYGYTF.

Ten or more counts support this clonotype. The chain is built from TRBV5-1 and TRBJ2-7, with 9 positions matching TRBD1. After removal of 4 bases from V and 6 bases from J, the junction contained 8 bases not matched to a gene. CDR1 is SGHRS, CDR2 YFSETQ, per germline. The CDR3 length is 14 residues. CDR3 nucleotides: TGCGCCAGCAGCCCCGGGACAGGGTCTTCCGAGCAGTACTTC. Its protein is CASSPGTGSSEQYF.

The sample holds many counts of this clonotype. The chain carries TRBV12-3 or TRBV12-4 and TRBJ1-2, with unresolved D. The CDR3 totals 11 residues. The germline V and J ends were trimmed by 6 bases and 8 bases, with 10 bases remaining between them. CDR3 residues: CASRRETGYTF. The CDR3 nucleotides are TGTGCCAGCAGGAGAGAGACAGGCTACACCTTC.

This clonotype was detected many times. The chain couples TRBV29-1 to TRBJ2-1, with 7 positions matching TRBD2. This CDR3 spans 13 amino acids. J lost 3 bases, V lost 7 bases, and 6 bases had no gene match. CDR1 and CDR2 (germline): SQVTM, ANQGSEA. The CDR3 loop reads CSDGTIGYNEQFF. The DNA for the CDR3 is TGCAGCGACGGGACTATTGGCTACAATGAGCAGTTCTTC.

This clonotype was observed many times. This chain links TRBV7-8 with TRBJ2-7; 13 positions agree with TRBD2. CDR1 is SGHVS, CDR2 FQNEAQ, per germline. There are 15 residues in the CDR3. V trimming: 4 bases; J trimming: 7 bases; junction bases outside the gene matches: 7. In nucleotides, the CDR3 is TGTGCCAGCAGCTCCATACTAGCGGGAGGGACTGAGCAGTACTTC. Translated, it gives CASSSILAGGTEQYF.

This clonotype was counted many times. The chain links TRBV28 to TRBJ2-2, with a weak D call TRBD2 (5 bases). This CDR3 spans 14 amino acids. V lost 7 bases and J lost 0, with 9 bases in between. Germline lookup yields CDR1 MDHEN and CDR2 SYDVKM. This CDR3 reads CASKRASNTGELFF. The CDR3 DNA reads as TGTGCCAGCAAGAGGGCTTCGAACACCGGGGAGCTGTTTTTT.

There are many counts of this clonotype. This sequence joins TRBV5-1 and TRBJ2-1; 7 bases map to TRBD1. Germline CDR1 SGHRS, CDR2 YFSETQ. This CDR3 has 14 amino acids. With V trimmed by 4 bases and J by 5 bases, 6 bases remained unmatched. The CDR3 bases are TGCGCCAGCAGCGACCGTACAGGGGACAATGAGCAGTTCTTC. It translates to CASSDRTGDNEQFF.

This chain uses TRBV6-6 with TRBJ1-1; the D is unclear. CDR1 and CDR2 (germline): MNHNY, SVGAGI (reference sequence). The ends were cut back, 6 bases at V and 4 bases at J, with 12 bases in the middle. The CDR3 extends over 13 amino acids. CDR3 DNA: TGTGCCAGCAGCCCTCCTCCAGGCACTGAAGCTTTCTTT. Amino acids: CASSPPPGTEAFF.

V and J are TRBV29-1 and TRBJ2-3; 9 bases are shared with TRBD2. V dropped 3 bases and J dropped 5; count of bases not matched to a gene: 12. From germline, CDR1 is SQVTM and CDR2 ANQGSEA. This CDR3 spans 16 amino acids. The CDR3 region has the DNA TGCAGCGTTGACCCCCCCGTTAGCGGGGGTGGAGATACGCAGTATTTT. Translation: CSVDPPVSGGGDTQYF.

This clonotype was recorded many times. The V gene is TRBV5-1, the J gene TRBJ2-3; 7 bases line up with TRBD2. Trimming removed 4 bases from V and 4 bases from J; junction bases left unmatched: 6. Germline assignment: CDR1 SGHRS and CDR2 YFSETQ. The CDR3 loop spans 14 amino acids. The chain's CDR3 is CASSTTGGSDTQYF. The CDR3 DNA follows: TGCGCCAGCAGCACCACGGGGGGTTCAGATACGCAGTATTTT.

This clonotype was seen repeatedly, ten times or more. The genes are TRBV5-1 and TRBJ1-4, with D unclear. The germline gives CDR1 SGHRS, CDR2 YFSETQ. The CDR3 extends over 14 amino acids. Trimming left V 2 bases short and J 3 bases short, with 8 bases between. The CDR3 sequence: CASSLRASNEKLFF. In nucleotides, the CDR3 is TGCGCCAGCAGCTTAAGGGCGTCTAATGAAAAACTGTTTTTT.

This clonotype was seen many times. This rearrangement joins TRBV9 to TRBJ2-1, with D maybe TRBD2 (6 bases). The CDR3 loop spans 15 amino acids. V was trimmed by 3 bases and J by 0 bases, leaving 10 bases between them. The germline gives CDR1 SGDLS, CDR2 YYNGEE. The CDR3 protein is CASSALALSYNEQFF. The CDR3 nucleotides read TGTGCCAGCAGCGCTCTAGCGCTCTCCTACAATGAGCAGTTCTTC.

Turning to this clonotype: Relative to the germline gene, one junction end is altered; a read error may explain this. The CDR3 DNA reads TGCAGCGTTGTTAACAGGGGCCATCAGGATACGCAGTGTTTT. It specifies CSVVNRGHQDTQCF. J is TRBJ2-3 and V is TRBV29-1, with 7 bases fitting TRBD1. The CDR3 consists of 14 residues. Germline CDR1 SQVTM, CDR2 ANQGSEA.

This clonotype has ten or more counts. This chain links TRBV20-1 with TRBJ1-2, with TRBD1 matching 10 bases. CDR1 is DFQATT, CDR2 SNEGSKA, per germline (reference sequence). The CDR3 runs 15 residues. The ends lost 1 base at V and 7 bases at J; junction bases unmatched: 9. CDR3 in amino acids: CSARVSDRGLAGYTF. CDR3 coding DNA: TGCAGTGCTAGAGTGAGTGACAGGGGGCTTGCTGGCTACACCTTC.

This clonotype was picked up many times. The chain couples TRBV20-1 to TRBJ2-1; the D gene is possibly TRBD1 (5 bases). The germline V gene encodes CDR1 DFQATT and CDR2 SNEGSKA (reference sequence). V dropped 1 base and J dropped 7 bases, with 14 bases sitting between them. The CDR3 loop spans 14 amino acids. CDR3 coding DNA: TGCAGTGCTAGAGTCCCAGCTTCAGGGAATGAGCAGTTCTTC. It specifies CSARVPASGNEQFF.